Below, 5 T cell receptor beta chains from the same sample are listed, as sequenced in a study of cytomegalovirus exposure and HLA in healthy donors. The PCR made use of 60 Vbeta and 13 Jbeta primers. Only in-frame clones appear in the TCRdb table, and some are missing; sequencing was by immunoSEQ multiplex PCR. The table lists over 150,000 clones, around 80% of them singletons. Material: PBMCs. These receptors were collected from an older woman in good health and CMV-seropositive.

The V and J genes are TRBV6-5 and TRBJ1-1; D possibly corresponds to TRBD1 (5 bases). Germline lookup yields CDR1 MNHEY and CDR2 SVGAGI. CDR3 length: 14 amino acids. V lost 2 bases to trimming and J lost 1 base, with 8 bases between them. Here the CDR3 reads CASSYRGPNTEAFF. As DNA, the CDR3 is TGTGCCAGCAGTTACAGGGGCCCGAACACTGAAGCTTTCTTT.

The chain uses TRBV5-1 and TRBJ2-7; D is unclear. CDR3 length: 10 amino acids. Germline V gives CDR1 SGHRS, CDR2 YFSETQ. With 6 bases removed from V and 3 bases from J, the gap between germline ends came to 4 bases. The CDR3: CASTHYEQYF. CDR3 coding DNA: TGCGCCAGCACCCACTACGAGCAGTACTTC. The whole variable domain, remainder taken from reference TRBV5-1 and TRBJ2-7, is KAGVTQTPRYLIKTRGQQVTLSCSPISGHRSVSWYQQTPGQGLQFLFEYFSETQRNKGNFPGRFSGRQFSNSRSEMNVSTLELGDSALYLCASTHYEQYFGPGTRLTVT.

This chain connects TRBV19 to TRBJ2-5, with TRBD1 matching 9 bases. CDR3 length: 13 amino acids. Germline values: CDR1 LNHDA, CDR2 SQIVND (reference sequence). In nucleotides, the CDR3 is TGTGCTATTGGGGACAGGGCAAGGAAGACCCAGTACTTC. Protein: CAIGDRARKTQYF.

The rearrangement links TRBV28 to TRBJ1-2; TRBD1 aligns across 8 bases. This CDR3 comprises 14 residues. Germline CDR1 MDHEN, CDR2 SYDVKM. V was clipped by 5 bases and J by 7 bases; unmatched bases: 9. The CDR3 region has the DNA TGTGCCAGCAGTGCGGGACAGGTTCGTACTGGCTACACCTTC. Residues: CASSAGQVRTGYTF.

The rearrangement links TRBV18 to TRBJ2-7; 10 bases align to TRBD2. Germline CDR1 KGHSH, CDR2 LQKENI. This CDR3 comprises 15 residues. The J segment lost 6 bases and the V segment lost 6 bases, leaving 11 bases of the junction unmatched. The CDR3 nucleotides read TGTGCCAGCTCGCACTCTAGCGGGAGAGACGGCGAGCAGTACTTC. Translated: CASSHSSGRDGEQYF.